This T cell receptor beta chain was profiled in a study of blood T cell repertoires in COVID-19. Study summary: PBMCs, B-cell-depleted T cells, or T cells provided the cDNA or gDNA that made up the material.

Germline lookup yields CDR1 MNHEY and CDR2 SVGAGI. This CDR3 is built from 14 residues. V was trimmed by 7 bases and J by 4 bases, leaving 16 bases between them. This table comes from immunoSEQ multiplex PCR, and its TCRdb copy is limited to in-frame clones, with some not included. The sample holds about 92,000 clones, around nine tenths seen once. The chain links TRBV6-5 to TRBJ1-1; D ambiguous. Sequences were obtained from peripheral blood. The sequence derives from a woman in her sixties or seventies with COVID-19, enrolled during active disease. DNA of the CDR3: TGTGCCAGCAACCAACAGAGACTAAGCACTGAAGCTTTCTTT. Translating gives CASNQQRLSTEAFF.